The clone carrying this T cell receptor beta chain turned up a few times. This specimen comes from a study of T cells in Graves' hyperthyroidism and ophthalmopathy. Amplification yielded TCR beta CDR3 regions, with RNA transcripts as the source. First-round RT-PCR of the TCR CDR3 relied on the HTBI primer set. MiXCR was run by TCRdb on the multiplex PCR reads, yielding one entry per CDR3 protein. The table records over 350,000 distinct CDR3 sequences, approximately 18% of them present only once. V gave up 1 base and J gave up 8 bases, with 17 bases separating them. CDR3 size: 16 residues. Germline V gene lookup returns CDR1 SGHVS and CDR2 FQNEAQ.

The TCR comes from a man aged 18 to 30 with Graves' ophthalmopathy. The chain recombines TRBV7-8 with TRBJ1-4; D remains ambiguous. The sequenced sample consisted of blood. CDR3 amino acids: CASSLGSGPRWEKLFF. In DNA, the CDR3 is TGTGCCAGCAGCTTAGGGAGCGGGCCTCGATGGGAAAAACTGTTTTTT.